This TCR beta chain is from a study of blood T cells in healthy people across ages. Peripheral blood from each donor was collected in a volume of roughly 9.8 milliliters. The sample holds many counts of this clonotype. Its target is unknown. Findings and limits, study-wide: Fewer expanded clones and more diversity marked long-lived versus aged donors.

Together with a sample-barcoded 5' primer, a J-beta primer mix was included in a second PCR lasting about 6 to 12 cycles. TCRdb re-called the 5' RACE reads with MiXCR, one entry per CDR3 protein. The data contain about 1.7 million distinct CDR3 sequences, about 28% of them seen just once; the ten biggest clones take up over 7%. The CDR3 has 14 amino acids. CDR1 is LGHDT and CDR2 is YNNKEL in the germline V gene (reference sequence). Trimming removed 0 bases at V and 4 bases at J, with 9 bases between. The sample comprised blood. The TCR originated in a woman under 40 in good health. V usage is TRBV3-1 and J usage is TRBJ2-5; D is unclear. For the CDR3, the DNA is TGTGCCAGCAGCCAAGACCGGCTAGTAGAGACCCAGTACTTC. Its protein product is CASSQDRLVETQYF.